The clone carrying this T cell receptor (beta chain) is labeled medium-sized (0.01 to 0.1%). Its antigen is not known. These data come from a study of a mutant IDH1 vaccine in newly diagnosed glioma. Study information: Most patients had received both radiotherapy and temozolomide, the prior options being radiotherapy, temozolomide, or both.

Sample time point: week 35, safety follow-up. One vaccine dose held 300 ug of mutant IDH1 20-mer peptide and came with topical imiquimod. The study gave patients eight vaccinations in weeks 1, 3, 5, 7, 11, 15, 19, 23. Generated by immunoSEQ multiplex PCR, the TCRdb table keeps only in-frame clones and is missing some. The sample contains about 30,000 clones, approximately 77% of which appear only once. Germline loops: CDR1 DFQATT, CDR2 SNEGSKA (reference sequence). Trimming cost V 6 bases and J 10 bases; bases outside gene matches: 5. The CDR3 contains 11 residues. The rearrangement links TRBV20-1 to TRBJ2-1; 8 nucleotides line up with TRBD2. The source of this sequence is a young man with glioma. The source material was PBMCs, sampled from a glioma patient whose treatment included an IDH1 peptide vaccine. The CDR3 coding sequence is TGCAGTGCCACACTAGCGGACGAGCAGTTCTTC. Its translation is CSATLADEQFF.